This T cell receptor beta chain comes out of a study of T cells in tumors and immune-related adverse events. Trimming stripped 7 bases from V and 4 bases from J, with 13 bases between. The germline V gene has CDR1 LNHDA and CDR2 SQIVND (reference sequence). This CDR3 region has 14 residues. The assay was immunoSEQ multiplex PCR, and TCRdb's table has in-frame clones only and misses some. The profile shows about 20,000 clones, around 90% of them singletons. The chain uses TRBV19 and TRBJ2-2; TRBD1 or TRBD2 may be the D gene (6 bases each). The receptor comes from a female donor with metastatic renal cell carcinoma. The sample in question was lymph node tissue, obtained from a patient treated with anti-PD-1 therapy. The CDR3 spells CASTKQGGTGELFF. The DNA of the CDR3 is TGTGCCAGTACCAAACAGGGAGGCACCGGGGAGCTGTTTTTT.